This entry features one T cell receptor beta chain sequence. No antigen is known for it. The method was immunoSEQ multiplex PCR; TCRdb's version includes in-frame clones alone and lacks a portion of them. The data hold tens of thousands of clones, with roughly 88% observed a single time. The sample originates from a study of OX40 agonist ivuxolimab in advanced cancers. Overall study findings and caveats: Several nonresponders also turned out to have low normalized T-cell clonal expansion. Individuals who were partial responders at 0.1-3.0 mg/kg had clonal expansion that ranked among the lowest.

V was trimmed by 2 bases and J by 6 bases, leaving 11 bases between them. Germline assignment: CDR1 KGHSH and CDR2 LQKENI. The CDR3 consists of 13 residues. The receptor was isolated from an adult with an advanced solid tumor such as melanoma, head and neck, liver or kidney cancer. Sample: CD4+ or CD8+ T cells sorted from blood, taken in a trial of the OX40 agonist ivuxolimab. The chain couples TRBV18 to TRBJ2-7; D possibly corresponds to TRBD1 (6 bases). CDR3 sequence (DNA): TGTGCCAGCTCACCAACGCCGACAGGCGAGCAGTACTTC. This gives the protein CASSPTPTGEQYF.